The rows below give T cell receptor beta chains drawn from one sample of a study of blood T cell repertoires in COVID-19. Sequenced by immunoSEQ multiplex PCR; TCRdb stores in-frame clones only, minus some. The data contain 210,000 or so clones, about four fifths of them singletons. Sequencing used peripheral blood. The source of these receptors is a woman aged 50 to 60 with active or convalescent COVID-19. The CDR3 runs from the conserved cysteine through the conserved F or W. The order of the fields is J gene, clone size, D gene, V gene, CDR3 DNA, CDR3 protein. D genes are given only for firm matches. Clone sizes are given selectively: once, few, many, or a class where the clone is expanded.

TRBJ1-1,-,-,TRBV7-2,TGTGCCAGCAGCCTCCAGTTAGGGGGTGGGGGCACTGAAGCTTTCTTT,CASSLQLGGGGTEAFF
TRBJ1-4,-,-,TRBV18,TGTGCCAGCTCACCACCTACAGGGCCCGAAAAACTGTTTTTT,CASSPPTGPEKLFF
TRBJ1-1,once,TRBD1,TRBV6-5,TGTGCCAGCAGAAGACAGGGGTTTGAAGCTTTCTTT,CASRRQGFEAFF
TRBJ1-1,-,-,TRBV4-2,TGTGCCAGCAGCCAAGATTTTCGGAACACTGAAGCTTTCTTT,CASSQDFRNTEAFF
TRBJ1-2,-,-,TRBV13,TGTGCCAGCAGCCCAGGCGGGGTTGGCTACACCTTC,CASSPGGVGYTF
TRBJ2-1,once,TRBD2,TRBV7-6,TGTGCCAGCAGCTCCGGACGGACTAGCGGGAGGTACAATGAGCAGTTCTTC,CASSSGRTSGRYNEQFF
TRBJ2-3,-,-,TRBV27,TGTGCCAGCAGTTTAGAGGGTTTGCGGAGTTCAGATACGCAGTATTTT,CASSLEGLRSSDTQYF
TRBJ2-1,once,TRBD1,TRBV6-5,TGTGCCAGCACCTCACAGGGGAGTGAGCAGTTCTTC,CASTSQGSEQFF
TRBJ2-3,-,TRBD2,TRBV11-3,TGTGCCAGCAGCCCCGGGACTAGCGGGACAGATACGCAGTATTTT,CASSPGTSGTDTQYF
TRBJ2-5,-,TRBD2,TRBV28,TGTGCCAGCAGCCAGCGGGGGGGCCTGGGAGAGACCCAGTACTTC,CASSQRGGLGETQYF
TRBJ2-2,few,-,TRBV6-1,TGTGCCAGCAGTGATTACAATCCGCCGAACACCGGGGAGCTGTTTTTT,CASSDYNPPNTGELFF
TRBJ2-2,-,-,TRBV3-1/TRBV3-2,TGTGCCAGCAGCCTTCTGTCCGGGGAGCTGTTTTTT,CASSLLSGELFF
TRBJ1-1,-,TRBD1,TRBV28,TGTGCCAGCGGGACAGGGGGATCGAACACTGAAGCTTTCTTT,CASGTGGSNTEAFF
TRBJ2-7,-,-,TRBV11-2,TGTGCCAGCAGCTTGCGAGTCGGCTACGAGCAGTACTTC,CASSLRVGYEQYF
TRBJ2-3,-,-,TRBV4-1,TGCGCCAGCAGCCTTAAGGGGGATACGCAGTATTTT,CASSLKGDTQYF
TRBJ1-1,once,TRBD1,TRBV29-1,TGCAGCGTCAGGACAGGGGGCCGGACTGAAGCTTTCTTT,CSVRTGGRTEAFF
TRBJ2-2,-,-,TRBV25-1,TGTGCCAGCAGTGGCCGGGAGACCGGGGAGCTGTTTTTT,CASSGRETGELFF
TRBJ1-3,-,-,TRBV9,TGTGCCAGCAGCGTAGACAGAAACACCATATATTTT,CASSVDRNTIYF
TRBJ1-3,-,-,TRBV15,TGTGCCACCAGCAGATCACTCTCTGGAAACACCATATATTTT,CATSRSLSGNTIYF
TRBJ2-1,-,TRBD2,TRBV29-1,TGCAGCGTTGCACTAGCGGACGATTACAATGAGCAGTTCTTC,CSVALADDYNEQFF
TRBJ1-1,-,-,TRBV2,TGTGCCAGCAGTGGGTCAGGACAGAACACTGAAGCTTTCTTT,CASSGSGQNTEAFF
TRBJ2-3,-,-,TRBV20-1,TGCAGTGCTAGTCTGGGGGGGCCCATGGATACGCAGTATTTT,CSASLGGPMDTQYF
TRBJ1-4,-,-,TRBV12-3/TRBV12-4,TGTGCCAGCAGTAGCGGGGGGAATGAAAAACTGTTTTTT,CASSSGGNEKLFF
TRBJ1-1,-,TRBD1,TRBV2,TGTGCCAGCAGGGGGGACAGTTTGGGCACTGAAGCTTTCTTT,CASRGDSLGTEAFF
TRBJ2-5,-,-,TRBV6-6,TGTGCCAGCTGTATGGGACTTCAAGAGACCCAGTACTTC,CASCMGLQETQYF
TRBJ2-5,-,TRBD1,TRBV11-2,TGTGCCAGCAGCGCGGACAGGTCCTACGGGACCCAGTACTTC,CASSADRSYGTQYF
TRBJ1-1,-,-,TRBV14,TGTGCCAGCAGGGACAGCAACTTTGAAGCTTTCTTT,CASRDSNFEAFF
TRBJ1-1,-,TRBD1,TRBV5-1,TGCGCCAGCAGCTCGACAGGGGGTTACACTGAAGCTTTCTTT,CASSSTGGYTEAFF
TRBJ1-1,-,-,TRBV5-1,TGCGCCAGCAGCTACTTCGAACCGAACACTGAAGCTTTCTTT,CASSYFEPNTEAFF
TRBJ2-1,-,-,TRBV5-4,TGTGCCAGCAGCTTGACAGGTCACAATGAGCAGTTCTTC,CASSLTGHNEQFF
TRBJ2-5,-,-,TRBV5-1,TGCGCCAGCAGGCAGGGATTACAAGAGACCCAGTACTTC,CASRQGLQETQYF
TRBJ1-5,-,-,TRBV3-1/TRBV3-2,TGTGCCAGCAGTCCGGACACCAATAGCAATCAGCCCCAGCATTTT,CASSPDTNSNQPQHF
TRBJ1-2,-,TRBD1,TRBV2,TGTGCCAGCAGTTATAACAGGGGGGCTAACTATGGCTACACCTTC,CASSYNRGANYGYTF
TRBJ1-2,few,TRBD1,TRBV9,TGTGCCAGCAGCGGGCAGGGACAGCGGGCGTCTGGCTACACCTTC,CASSGQGQRASGYTF
TRBJ2-7,-,-,TRBV5-1,TGCGCCAGCAGCTTGCCAGGGCAGAGGTACGAGCAGTACTTC,CASSLPGQRYEQYF
TRBJ1-3,few,-,TRBV21-1,TGTGCCAGCCGAACCGGGATACCAGCGAAGAGCTCTGGAAACACCATATATTTT,CASRTGIPAKSSGNTIYF
TRBJ1-3,-,-,TRBV3-1/TRBV3-2,TGTGCCAGCACCCCTGGGGGGGCTGGAAACACCATATATTTT,CASTPGGAGNTIYF
TRBJ2-2,few,-,TRBV6-6,TGTGCCAGCAGACCCCTGCAGGTACACACCGGGGAGCTGTTTTTT,CASRPLQVHTGELFF
TRBJ1-1,-,-,TRBV19,TGTGCCAGTCTAGGGAGGGGGAACACTGAAGCTTTCTTT,CASLGRGNTEAFF
TRBJ1-5,-,-,TRBV12-3/TRBV12-4,TGTGCCAGCAGTTTAGGGCCAAATCAGCCCCAGCATTTT,CASSLGPNQPQHF
TRBJ1-1,-,-,TRBV5-1,TGCGCCAGCAGATATGAGGGTAGGATGAACACTGAAGCTTTCTTT,CASRYEGRMNTEAFF
TRBJ2-1,-,TRBD1,TRBV13,TGTGCCAGCACAGGGACAGTGAGCAATGAGCAGTTCTTC,CASTGTVSNEQFF
TRBJ1-1,-,-,TRBV5-4,TGTGCCAGCAGCTTAGAACCAGCGGAGAAAGCTTTCTTT,CASSLEPAEKAFF